A single sample gave rise to the 15 T cell receptor beta chains below, sequenced in a study of identical twins. MiXCR, applied by TCRdb to the 5' RACE reads, yields one record per CDR3 protein. This table has more than 400,000 distinct CDR3 sequences, roughly 15% appearing once. Another study also made use of these data, one on yellow fever vaccine responses in identical twins.

Material: CD4+ T cells sorted from blood. These receptors all stem from a woman aged 18 to 35 in good health.

V is TRBV9 and J is TRBJ2-5; tentative D call: TRBD1 (6 bases). V was trimmed by 0 bases and J by 5 bases, leaving 14 bases between them. Germline V gene sequence: CDR1 SGDLS, CDR2 YYNGEE. The CDR3 is made up of 15 amino acids. The CDR3: CASSVATGTRETQYF. Written as DNA, the CDR3 is TGTGCCAGCAGCGTAGCTACAGGGACCCGGGAGACCCAGTACTTC.

This clonotype was picked up a small number of times. V gene TRBV7-2 combines with J gene TRBJ1-4; D gene ambiguous. Germline-derived CDR1 and CDR2 are SGHTA and FQGNSA. Between the trimmed V and J ends, which lost 3 bases and 8 bases, there was a span of 10 bases. The CDR3 length is 13 residues. The CDR3 nucleotides read TGTGCCAGCAGCTTGCGTCTGGGGGAAAAACTGTTTTTT. Translation: CASSLRLGEKLFF.

J is TRBJ2-1 and V is TRBV12-3 or TRBV12-4; D is perhaps TRBD2 (5 bases). The V end lost 7 bases, the J end lost 6 bases, and 16 bases lay between the germline ends. This CDR3 is built from 14 residues. The CDR3 DNA sequence: TGTGCCAGCACCCCTTCGGACTTCCCCAATGAGCAGTTCTTC. Protein product: CASTPSDFPNEQFF.

This clonotype was recorded a few times. This chain links TRBV9 with TRBJ1-1; 7 nucleotides agree with TRBD1. V lost 3 bases to trimming and J lost 0 bases; unmatched junction nucleotides: 5. From germline, CDR1 is SGDLS and CDR2 YYNGEE. This CDR3 comprises 15 residues. The CDR3 region is CASSATGLMNTEAFF. In DNA, the CDR3 is TGTGCCAGCAGCGCGACAGGGTTAATGAACACTGAAGCTTTCTTT.

The chain recombines TRBV2 with TRBJ2-5; D perhaps matches TRBD1 (5 bases). Germline assignment: CDR1 SNHLY and CDR2 FYNNEI. Trimming removed 4 bases from V and 2 bases from J, with 14 bases in between. The CDR3 has 15 residues. The CDR3 region is CASSVQQVLQETQYF. Written as DNA, the CDR3 is TGTGCCAGCAGTGTACAACAGGTTCTTCAAGAGACCCAGTACTTC.

The chain carries TRBV10-3 and TRBJ2-4; possibly TRBD1 or TRBD2 for D (5 bases each). The CDR3 contains 22 residues. The germline V gene has CDR1 ENHRY and CDR2 SYGVKD. V dropped 0 bases and J dropped 0 bases, with 27 bases sitting between them. The CDR3 is CAISESGNPLGTHSLAKNIQYF. The CDR3 nucleotides are TGTGCCATCAGTGAGTCCGGGAACCCATTGGGGACCCATTCTCTAGCCAAAAACATTCAGTACTTC.

This chain joins TRBV5-1 and TRBJ2-7; 13 bases agree with TRBD2. The ends lost 4 bases at V and 2 bases at J; junction bases unmatched: 6. Germline V gene lookup returns CDR1 SGHRS and CDR2 YFSETQ. CDR3 length: 16 amino acids. The CDR3 region is CASSPSGLAGTYEQYF. As DNA, the CDR3 is TGCGCCAGCAGCCCCTCGGGACTAGCGGGGACCTACGAGCAGTACTTC.

This clonotype occurred a few times. The rearrangement links TRBV3-1 to TRBJ2-1; D remains ambiguous. Germline lookup yields CDR1 LGHDT and CDR2 YNNKEL (reference sequence). V was cut by 1 base and J by 2 bases, with 6 bases left in between. The CDR3 totals 14 residues. This CDR3 reads CASSQVYPYNEQFF. CDR3 DNA: TGTGCCAGCAGCCAAGTGTACCCCTACAATGAGCAGTTCTTC.

This clonotype was detected only a few times. The chain links TRBV19 to TRBJ1-1; D is uncertain. The germline V and J ends were trimmed by 1 base and 4 bases, with 10 bases remaining between them. The CDR3 is 14 residues long. CDR1 and CDR2 from the germline V gene are LNHDA and SQIVND (reference sequence). Here the CDR3 reads CASSIGSHSTEAFF. As DNA, the CDR3 is TGTGCCAGTAGTATAGGGAGCCATAGCACTGAAGCTTTCTTT.

This clonotype was detected ten times or more. This rearrangement joins TRBV4-1 to TRBJ2-1; D unclear. V was clipped by 0 bases and J by 6 bases, with 3 bases between them. Per the germline V gene, CDR1 is MGHRA and CDR2 is YSYEKL. This CDR3 has 12 amino acids. The CDR3 reads CASSQEFNEQFF. CDR3 nucleotide sequence: TGCGCCAGCAGCCAAGAATTCAATGAGCAGTTCTTC.

This clonotype was observed a handful of times. The chain combines TRBV27 with TRBJ2-7, with 11 bases matching TRBD2. Trimming took 5 bases from V and 1 from J; bases not matched to a gene: 10. The CDR3 is made up of 17 amino acids. Germline V gene sequence: CDR1 MNHEY, CDR2 SMNVEV (reference sequence). The CDR3 DNA is TGTGCCAGCAGTCCTTACCTTAGCGGGAGGGGGTCCTACGAGCAGTACTTC. It encodes CASSPYLSGRGSYEQYF.

The genes are TRBV4-1 and TRBJ2-1, with TRBD1 identical over 7 bases. Germline CDR1 and CDR2: MGHRA and YSYEKL. V was clipped by 6 bases and J by 9 bases; unmatched bases: 11. CDR3 length: 14 amino acids. CDR3 residues: CASSPGDREGEQFF. CDR3 nucleotides: TGCGCCAGCAGTCCCGGAGACAGGGAAGGTGAGCAGTTCTTC.

The genes are TRBV4-1 and TRBJ2-4, with D maybe TRBD1 (5 bases). The ends were cut back, 0 bases at V and 3 bases at J, with 9 bases in the middle. The CDR3 contains 15 residues. CDR1 is MGHRA, CDR2 YSYEKL, per germline. The CDR3 spells CASSQDWQGKNIQYF. The CDR3 region has the DNA TGCGCCAGCAGCCAAGATTGGCAGGGCAAAAACATTCAGTACTTC.

The V call is TRBV20-1, the J call TRBJ2-3; the D gene is possibly TRBD1 (5 bases). CDR1 and CDR2 from the germline V gene are DFQATT and SNEGSKA (reference sequence). Between the trimmed V and J ends, which lost 6 bases and 1 base, there was a span of 11 bases. This CDR3 spans 13 amino acids. In DNA, the CDR3 is TGCAGTGCCGCTGGACAACGCACAGATACGCAGTATTTT. Encoded protein: CSAAGQRTDTQYF.

The chain combines TRBV20-1 with TRBJ2-7; a possible D gene is TRBD2 (6 bases). Germline V lookup: CDR1 DFQATT, CDR2 SNEGSKA (reference sequence). The V gene lost 1 base and the J gene lost 3 bases, with 16 bases spanning the gap. There are 15 residues in the CDR3. CDR3 nucleotides: TGCAGTGCTAGAGTACAAGCGGGCGGGGTCTACGAGCAGTACTTC. It is translated as CSARVQAGGVYEQYF.